This is a list of T cell receptor beta chains from one sample in a study of T cells in Graves' hyperthyroidism and ophthalmopathy. MiXCR, run by TCRdb on the multiplex PCR reads, gives a single entry per CDR3 protein. Among fewer than 450,000 distinct CDR3 sequences listed, roughly 15% were seen once. Sequences were obtained from blood. These receptors were obtained from a young woman with Graves' hyperthyroidism that later progressed to Graves' ophthalmopathy. Each CDR3 is given with its conserved first and last residue. The order of the fields is D gene, V gene, clone size, J gene, CDR3 DNA, CDR3 protein. The D gene is left open where the match is weak. Clone size is given for some rows only: seen once, a few or many times, or a class if the clone is expanded.

TRBD2	TRBV11-2	many	TRBJ2-5	TGTGCCAGCAGCTTAATTAGCGGGCTACTGCAAGAGACCCAGTACTTC	CASSLISGLLQETQYF
.	TRBV29-1	many	TRBJ2-2	TGCAGCGTTGAAAGGAGGGGCATATTGGGGGAGCTGTTTTTT	CSVERRGILGELFF
TRBD1	TRBV28	many	TRBJ2-5	TGTGCCAGTGGGGTTCGGACAGGCGGGGAGACCCAGTACTTC	CASGVRTGGETQYF
.	TRBV7-9	.	TRBJ2-3	TGTGCCAGCAGCCACATAGCGGGACAGGGCACAGATACGCAGTATTTT	CASSHIAGQGTDTQYF
.	TRBV5-1	many	TRBJ1-1	TGCGCCAGCAGCCGGGACCTCCGGAAAAGAAACACTGAAGCTTTCTTT	CASSRDLRKRNTEAFF
.	TRBV18	.	TRBJ1-2	TGTGCCAGCTCACCAGGATTACTAAGTAACTATGGCTACACCTTC	CASSPGLLSNYGYTF
TRBD2	TRBV28	.	TRBJ2-3	TGTGCCAGCAGTCCCCTGGCGACTAGCGACACAGATACGCAGTATTTT	CASSPLATSDTDTQYF
TRBD1	TRBV2	many	TRBJ1-2	TGTGCCAGCAGTGAAGCGACTCTGGCGGGACAGACATATGGCTACACCTTC	CASSEATLAGQTYGYTF
TRBD2	TRBV28	many	TRBJ2-7	TGTGCCAGCGGGGGGACTAGCGGGTCTCACTACGAGCAGTACTTC	CASGGTSGSHYEQYF
TRBD1	TRBV10-3	few	TRBJ2-1	TGTGCCATCAGAGGACAGGGTCTCGAGCAGTTCTTC	CAIRGQGLEQFF
.	TRBV6-1	few	TRBJ1-6	TGTGCCAGCAGGACGGAATACGATAATTCACCCCTCCACTTT	CASRTEYDNSPLHF
.	TRBV20-1	.	TRBJ2-2	TGCAGTGCTAGAGATGGGGGTGCCGGGGAGCTGTTTTTT	CSARDGGAGELFF
.	TRBV20-1	many	TRBJ2-3	TGCAGTGCCCGGACCAGGGTCAGCACAGATACGCAGTATTTT	CSARTRVSTDTQYF
.	TRBV5-1	many	TRBJ2-7	TGCGCCAGCAGCTTCACAGTCTCAACAGGGAACGAGCAGTACTTC	CASSFTVSTGNEQYF
.	TRBV3-1	many	TRBJ1-1	TGTGCCAGCAGCCAGTGGTTGAACACTGAAGCTTTCTTT	CASSQWLNTEAFF
TRBD2	TRBV28	.	TRBJ2-4	TGTGCCAGCAGTTTACTAGCGGGGGGGCCTGGCAAAAACATTCAGTACTTC	CASSLLAGGPGKNIQYF
.	TRBV29-1	few	TRBJ2-1	TGCAGCGTTGAACACGCCTCCTACAATGAGCAGTTCTTC	CSVEHASYNEQFF
TRBD1	TRBV28	.	TRBJ2-7	TGTGCCAGCAGTGCGGAGGGACAGGGCTACGAGCAGTACTTC	CASSAEGQGYEQYF
.	TRBV3-1	many	TRBJ1-1	TGTGCCAGCAGCCAAGGTCATGGGCAGACCGGAGAAGCTTTCTTT	CASSQGHGQTGEAFF
TRBD1	TRBV5-1	many	TRBJ2-5	TGCGCCAGCAGCTCGATAGAGGGGGCCCCCCAAGAGACCCAGTACTTC	CASSSIEGAPQETQYF
.	TRBV12-5	many	TRBJ1-2	TGTGCTAGTGGTTTGGATCCGCGCTTGAACTATGGCTACACCTTC	CASGLDPRLNYGYTF
TRBD1	TRBV15	many	TRBJ2-1	TGTGCCACCAGCACGGACAGGGAGGTCAATGAGCAGTTCTTC	CATSTDREVNEQFF
TRBD2	TRBV28	many	TRBJ2-1	TGTGCCAGCAGTTCAGCGGGAGGGCCGAACAATGAGCAGTTCTTC	CASSSAGGPNNEQFF
.	TRBV24-1	many	TRBJ2-7	TGTGCCACCAGGGGAAGGGAGAGCTCCTACGAGCAGTACTTC	CATRGRESSYEQYF
.	TRBV2	many	TRBJ2-1	TGTGCCAGCAGCGGGACGGGCTTTACCTACAATGAGCAGTTCTTC	CASSGTGFTYNEQFF
TRBD1	TRBV19	many	TRBJ2-4	TGTGCCAGTAGCAGGGACAGGCAAGCCTCACAGTACTTC	CASSRDRQASQYF
TRBD2	TRBV11-2	many	TRBJ2-1	TGTGCCAGCAGGCGACTAGCGGGAGTTTCCTACAATGAGCAGTTCTTC	CASRRLAGVSYNEQFF
TRBD2	TRBV19	.	TRBJ2-7	TGTGCCAGTAGTATAAGCCTCCTAGCGGGAGAGGACGAGCAGTACTTC	CASSISLLAGEDEQYF
TRBD1	TRBV6-1	many	TRBJ1-2	TGTGCCAGCAGTCTACAGGGGACCCTAACCTTCGACTATGGCTACACCTTC	CASSLQGTLTFDYGYTF
.	TRBV19	.	TRBJ1-2	TGTGCCAGTAGTATTTGGATTAGGGACCCTAGCTATGGCTACACCTTC	CASSIWIRDPSYGYTF